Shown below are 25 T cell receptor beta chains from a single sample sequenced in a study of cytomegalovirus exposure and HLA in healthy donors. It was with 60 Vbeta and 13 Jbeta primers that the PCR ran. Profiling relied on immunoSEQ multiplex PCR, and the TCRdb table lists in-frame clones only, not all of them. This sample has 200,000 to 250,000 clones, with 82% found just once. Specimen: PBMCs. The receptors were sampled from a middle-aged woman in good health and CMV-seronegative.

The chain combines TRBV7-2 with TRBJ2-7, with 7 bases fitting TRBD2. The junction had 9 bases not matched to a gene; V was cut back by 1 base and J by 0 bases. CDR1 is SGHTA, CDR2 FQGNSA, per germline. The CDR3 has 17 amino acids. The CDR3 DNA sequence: TGTGCCAGCAGCTTAGTCGGGCGGGGGTTTAACTCCTACGAGCAGTACTTC. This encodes CASSLVGRGFNSYEQYF.

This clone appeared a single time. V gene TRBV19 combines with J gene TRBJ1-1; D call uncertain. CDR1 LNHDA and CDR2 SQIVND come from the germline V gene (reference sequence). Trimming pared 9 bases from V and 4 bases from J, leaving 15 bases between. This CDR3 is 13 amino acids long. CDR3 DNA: TGTGCCAGCCATCCCGGGTGGAGCACTGAAGCTTTCTTT. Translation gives CASHPGWSTEAFF.

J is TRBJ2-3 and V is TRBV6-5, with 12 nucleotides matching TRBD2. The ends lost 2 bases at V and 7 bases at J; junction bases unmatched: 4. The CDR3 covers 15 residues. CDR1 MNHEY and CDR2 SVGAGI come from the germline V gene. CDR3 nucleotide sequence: TGTGCCAGCAGTTACAACCTAGCGGGGGGGAATACGCAGTATTTT. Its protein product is CASSYNLAGGNTQYF.

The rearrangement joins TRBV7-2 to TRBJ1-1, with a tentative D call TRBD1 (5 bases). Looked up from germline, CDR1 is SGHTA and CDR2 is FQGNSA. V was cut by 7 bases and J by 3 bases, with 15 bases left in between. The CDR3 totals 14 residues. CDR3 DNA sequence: TGTGCCAGCAACGCCCAGGGACTGGACACTGAAGCTTTCTTT. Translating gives CASNAQGLDTEAFF.

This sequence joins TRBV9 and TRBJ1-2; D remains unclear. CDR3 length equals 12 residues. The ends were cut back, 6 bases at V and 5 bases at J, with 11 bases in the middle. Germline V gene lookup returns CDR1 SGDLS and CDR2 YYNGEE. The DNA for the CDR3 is TGTGCCAGCAATCGTCCCCGTTATGGCTACACCTTC. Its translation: CASNRPRYGYTF.

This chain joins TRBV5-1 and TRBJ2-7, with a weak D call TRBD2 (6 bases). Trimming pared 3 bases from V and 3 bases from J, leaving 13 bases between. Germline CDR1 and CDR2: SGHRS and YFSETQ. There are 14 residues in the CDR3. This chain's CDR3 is CASSYLGGGYEQYF. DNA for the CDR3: TGCGCCAGCAGCTACCTCGGGGGTGGCTACGAGCAGTACTTC.

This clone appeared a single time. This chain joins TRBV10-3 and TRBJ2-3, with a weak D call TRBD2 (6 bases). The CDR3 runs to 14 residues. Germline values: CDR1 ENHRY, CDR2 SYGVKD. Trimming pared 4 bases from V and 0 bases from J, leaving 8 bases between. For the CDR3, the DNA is TGTGCCATCAGTGCCGGGACTAGCACAGATACGCAGTATTTT. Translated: CAISAGTSTDTQYF.

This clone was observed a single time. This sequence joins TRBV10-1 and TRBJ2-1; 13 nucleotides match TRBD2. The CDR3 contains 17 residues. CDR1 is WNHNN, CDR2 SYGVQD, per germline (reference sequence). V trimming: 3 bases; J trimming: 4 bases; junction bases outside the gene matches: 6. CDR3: CASSDNKGLAGYNEQFF. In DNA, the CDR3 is TGCGCCAGCAGTGATAATAAGGGACTAGCGGGATACAATGAGCAGTTCTTC.

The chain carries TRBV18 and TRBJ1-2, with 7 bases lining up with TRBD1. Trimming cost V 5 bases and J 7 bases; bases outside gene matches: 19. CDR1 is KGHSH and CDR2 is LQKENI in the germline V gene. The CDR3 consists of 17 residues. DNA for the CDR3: TGTGCCAGCTCATCTCTTACAACACAGGGGACTTCTCTTGGCTACACCTTC. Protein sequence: CASSSLTTQGTSLGYTF.

This chain's CDR3 is CASSQVQRGNYEQYF. CDR3 bases: TGCGCCAGCAGCCAAGTACAAAGAGGGAACTACGAGCAGTACTTC. This sequence joins TRBV4-3 and TRBJ2-5, with D perhaps matching TRBD2 (5 bases). The tail of the sequence fits TRBJ2-7 better, so the J call may be wrong. Germline assignment: CDR1 LGHNA and CDR2 YSLEER. This CDR3 has 15 residues.

CDR3 in amino acids: CASSIRGQPQETQYF. For the CDR3, the DNA is TGTGCCAGTAGTATCCGGGGACAGCCGCAAGAGACCCAGTACTTC. The J gene is TRBJ2-5, the V gene TRBV19, with 7 positions matching TRBD1. V trimming: 3 bases; J trimming: 2 bases; junction bases outside the gene matches: 6. This CDR3 region has 15 residues. Looked up from germline, CDR1 is LNHDA and CDR2 is SQIVND (reference sequence).

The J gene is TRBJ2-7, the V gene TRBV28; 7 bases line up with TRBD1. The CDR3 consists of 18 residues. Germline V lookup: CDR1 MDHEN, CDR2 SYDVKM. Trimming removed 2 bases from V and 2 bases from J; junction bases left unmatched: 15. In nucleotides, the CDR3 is TGTGCCAGCAGTTTACCCAGGGACAGAGGCCTGCCTCCCTACGAGCAGTACTTC. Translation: CASSLPRDRGLPPYEQYF. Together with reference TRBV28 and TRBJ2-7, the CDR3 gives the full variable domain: DVKVTQSSRYLVKRTGEKVFLECVQDMDHENMFWYRQDPGLGLRLIYFSYDVKMKEKGDIPEGYSVSREKKERFSLILESASTNQTSMYLCASSLPRDRGLPPYEQYFGPGTRLTVT.

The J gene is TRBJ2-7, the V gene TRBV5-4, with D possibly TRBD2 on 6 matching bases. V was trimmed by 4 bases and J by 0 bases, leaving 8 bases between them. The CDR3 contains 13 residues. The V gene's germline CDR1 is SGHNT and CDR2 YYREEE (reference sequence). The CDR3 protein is CASSPRDSYEQYF. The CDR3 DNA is TGTGCCAGCAGCCCGCGGGACTCCTACGAGCAGTACTTC.

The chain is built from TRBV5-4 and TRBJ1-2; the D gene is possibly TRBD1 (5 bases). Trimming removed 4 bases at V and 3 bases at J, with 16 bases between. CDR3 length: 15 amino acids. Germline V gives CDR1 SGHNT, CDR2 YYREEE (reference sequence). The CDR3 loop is CASSPGQGGYYGYTF. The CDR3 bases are TGTGCCAGCAGCCCGGGCCAGGGTGGTTACTATGGCTACACCTTC.

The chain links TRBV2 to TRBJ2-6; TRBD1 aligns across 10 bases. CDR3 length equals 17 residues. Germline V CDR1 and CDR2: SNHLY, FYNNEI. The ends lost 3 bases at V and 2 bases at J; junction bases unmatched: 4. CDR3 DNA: TGTGCCAGCAGTGACGGGACAGGGGTCCCTGGGGCCAACGTCCTGACTTTC. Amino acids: CASSDGTGVPGANVLTF.

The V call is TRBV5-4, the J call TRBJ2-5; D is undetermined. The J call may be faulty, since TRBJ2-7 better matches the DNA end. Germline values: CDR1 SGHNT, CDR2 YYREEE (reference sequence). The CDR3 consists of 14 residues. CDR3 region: CASSPDYSSYEQYF. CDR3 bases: TGTGCCAGCAGCCCTGATTATTCATCCTACGAGCAGTACTTC.

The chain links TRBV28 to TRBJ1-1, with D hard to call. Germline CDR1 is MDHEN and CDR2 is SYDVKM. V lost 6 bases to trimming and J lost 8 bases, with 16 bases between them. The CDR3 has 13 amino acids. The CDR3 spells CASSLTSVLEAFF. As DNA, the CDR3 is TGTGCCAGCAGCTTAACATCCGTCCTGGAAGCTTTCTTT.

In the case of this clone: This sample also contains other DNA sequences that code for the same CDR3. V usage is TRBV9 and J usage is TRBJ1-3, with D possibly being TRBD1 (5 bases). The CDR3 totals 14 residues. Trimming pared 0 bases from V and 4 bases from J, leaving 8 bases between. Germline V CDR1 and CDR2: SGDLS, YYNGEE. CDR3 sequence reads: CASSVAGSGNTIYF. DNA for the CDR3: TGTGCCAGCAGCGTAGCAGGGTCCGGAAACACCATATATTTT.

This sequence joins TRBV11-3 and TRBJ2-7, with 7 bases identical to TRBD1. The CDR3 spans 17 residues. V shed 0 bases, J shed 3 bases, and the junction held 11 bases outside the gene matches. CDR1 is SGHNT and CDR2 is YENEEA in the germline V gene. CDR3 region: CASSLEGRQGSDYEQYF. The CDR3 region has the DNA TGTGCCAGCAGCTTAGAGGGCAGACAGGGTTCCGACTACGAGCAGTACTTC.

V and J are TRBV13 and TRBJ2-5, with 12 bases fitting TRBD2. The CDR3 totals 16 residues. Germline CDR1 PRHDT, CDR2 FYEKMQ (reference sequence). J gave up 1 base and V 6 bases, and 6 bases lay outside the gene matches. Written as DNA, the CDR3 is TGTGCCAGCAGTCCATGGACTAGCGGGGCCCAAGAGACCCAGTACTTC. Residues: CASSPWTSGAQETQYF.

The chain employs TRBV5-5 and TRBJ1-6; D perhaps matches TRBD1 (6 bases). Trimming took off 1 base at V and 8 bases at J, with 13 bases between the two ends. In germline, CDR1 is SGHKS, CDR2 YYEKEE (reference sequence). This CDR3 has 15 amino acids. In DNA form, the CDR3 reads TGTGCCAGCAGCTTGAATCGGGGGGGCGATTCACCCCTCCACTTT. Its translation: CASSLNRGGDSPLHF.

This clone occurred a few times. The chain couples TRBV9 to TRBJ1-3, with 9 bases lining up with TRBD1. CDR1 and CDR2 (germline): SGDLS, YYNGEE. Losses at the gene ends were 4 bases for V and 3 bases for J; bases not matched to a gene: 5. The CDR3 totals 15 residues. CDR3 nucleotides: TGTGCCAGCAGCCCGACAGGGGGTCGTGGAAACACCATATATTTT. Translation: CASSPTGGRGNTIYF.

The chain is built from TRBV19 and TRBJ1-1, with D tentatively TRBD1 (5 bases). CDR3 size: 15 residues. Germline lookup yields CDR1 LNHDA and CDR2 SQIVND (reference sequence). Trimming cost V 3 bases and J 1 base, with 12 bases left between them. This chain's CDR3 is CASSIYQGTNTEAFF. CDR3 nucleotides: TGTGCCAGTAGTATCTACCAGGGTACGAACACTGAAGCTTTCTTT.

The chain's CDR3 is CASSKGTYEQYF. CDR3 sequence (DNA): TGCGCCAGCAGTAAGGGGACCTACGAGCAGTACTTC. The gene calls are TRBV5-1 and TRBJ2-7; D perhaps matches TRBD1 (5 bases). This CDR3 comprises 12 residues. V lost 5 bases and J 2 bases, leaving 8 bases between the germline ends. CDR1 SGHRS and CDR2 YFSETQ come from the germline V gene.

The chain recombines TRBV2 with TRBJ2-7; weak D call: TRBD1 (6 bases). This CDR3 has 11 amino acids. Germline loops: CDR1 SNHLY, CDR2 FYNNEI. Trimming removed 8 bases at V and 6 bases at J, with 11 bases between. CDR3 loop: CASFRGGEQYF. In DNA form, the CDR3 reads TGTGCCAGCTTCAGGGGTGGCGAGCAGTACTTC. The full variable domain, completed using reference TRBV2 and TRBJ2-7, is EPEVTQTPSHQVTQMGQEVILRCVPISNHLYFYWYRQILGQKVEFLVSFYNNEISEKSEIFDDQFSVERPDGSNFTLKIRSTKLEDSAMYFCASFRGGEQYFGPGTRLTVT.